These T cell receptor beta chains were read from a single sample in a study of blood T cell repertoires in COVID-19. Data came from immunoSEQ multiplex PCR; TCRdb stores just in-frame clones and leaves some out. The sample consists of 250,000 to 300,000 clones, about 73% of them appearing once. Sequencing input: peripheral blood. The receptors were gathered from a woman of 80 years or more with acute or convalescent COVID-19. Each CDR3 is given with its conserved first and last residue. A D gene is named only where the DNA matches it firmly.

CSVEEPGRGSKLFF TGCAGCGTTGAGGAGCCGGGCCGGGGATCAAAACTGTTTTTT 14 TRBV29-1 - TRBJ1-4
CASSPRGGLSTEAFF TGTGCCAGCAGCCCGCGGGGGGGGCTTAGCACTGAAGCTTTCTTT 15 TRBV7-8 - TRBJ1-1
CAISDQGSETQYF TGTGCCATCAGTGACCAGGGGTCAGAGACCCAGTACTTC 13 TRBV10-3 - TRBJ2-5
CASSLGGGYGYTF TGTGCCAGCAGTTTAGGGGGGGGGTATGGCTACACCTTC 13 TRBV12-3/TRBV12-4 - TRBJ1-2
CATSDPAGGADTQYF TGTGCCACCAGTGATCCAGCGGGAGGTGCAGATACGCAGTATTTT 15 TRBV24-1 TRBD2 TRBJ2-3
CASSENRGGYTF TGTGCCAGCAGTGAAAACAGGGGTGGCTACACCTTC 12 TRBV2 TRBD1 TRBJ1-2
CASSHRAGGRNEQFF TGTGCCAGCAGCCACAGAGCGGGGGGGCGAAATGAGCAGTTCTTC 15 TRBV3-1/TRBV3-2 TRBD2 TRBJ2-1
CASGQGARQPQHF TGTGCCAGCGGACAGGGGGCGAGGCAGCCCCAGCATTTT 13 TRBV6-6 TRBD1 TRBJ1-5
CASRRHESGGYTF TGTGCCAGCAGGCGTCACGAATCCGGTGGCTACACCTTC 13 TRBV6-5 - TRBJ1-2
CASSADRVAGDSPLHF TGTGCCAGCAGTGCGGACAGGGTTGCTGGTGATTCACCCCTCCACTTT 16 TRBV6-1 TRBD1 TRBJ1-6
CATSRERTVFSPLHF TGTGCCACCAGCAGAGAACGGACAGTTTTTTCACCCCTCCACTTT 15 TRBV15 - TRBJ1-6